The rows below give T cell receptor beta chains drawn from one sample of a study of blood T cell repertoires in COVID-19. The method was immunoSEQ multiplex PCR; TCRdb's version includes in-frame clones alone and lacks a portion of them. The repertoire consists of 25,000 to 40,000 clones, with roughly 91% occurring once and the leading ten covering over 11%. The specimen sequenced was peripheral blood. The receptors here all came from a man aged 55-75 years with active COVID-19. Each CDR3 is given with its conserved first and last residue. Fields, in order: CDR3 protein, CDR3 DNA, D gene, J gene, CDR3 length, clone size, V gene. A D gene is named only where the DNA matches it firmly. A row's size may be missing; if present it is once, few, many or a size class.

CASSPGAQGGNQPQHF,TGTGCCAGCAGCCCCGGTGCGCAGGGCGGCAATCAGCCCCAGCATTTT,NA,TRBJ1-5,16,NA,TRBV5-5
CASSSGLAEVSYNEQFF,TGTGCCAGCAGCTCCGGACTAGCGGAAGTTTCCTACAATGAGCAGTTCTTC,TRBD2,TRBJ2-1,17,NA,TRBV5-4
CASSSSTGGYNEQFF,TGTGCCAGCAGCTCTTCGACAGGGGGCTACAATGAGCAGTTCTTC,TRBD1,TRBJ2-1,15,NA,TRBV7-2
CASSPQTGGQNEQFF,TGTGCCAGCAGCCCGCAGACAGGGGGCCAAAATGAGCAGTTCTTC,TRBD1,TRBJ2-1,15,NA,TRBV7-3
CASSAAPGGGPYEQYF,TGTGCCAGCAGCGCAGCCCCTGGCGGGGGGCCCTACGAGCAGTACTTC,TRBD2,TRBJ2-7,16,NA,TRBV9
CASSYPDQPQHF,TGTGCCAGCAGTTACCCCGATCAGCCCCAGCATTTT,NA,TRBJ1-5,12,NA,TRBV6-2/TRBV6-3
CASTLGVAGSNEQFF,TGTGCCAGCACCTTAGGAGTAGCGGGATCAAATGAGCAGTTCTTC,TRBD2,TRBJ2-1,15,NA,TRBV7-2
CASSSGLAGETQYF,TGTGCCAGCAGCTCCGGACTAGCGGGAGAGACCCAGTACTTC,TRBD2,TRBJ2-5,14,NA,TRBV7-2
CASSAQTGFRGTQYF,TGTGCCAGCAGCGCTCAGACGGGGTTTCGGGGGACCCAGTACTTC,NA,TRBJ2-5,15,NA,TRBV7-3
CASSPWGLAGALETQYF,TGCGCCAGCAGCCCGTGGGGACTAGCGGGGGCCCTAGAGACCCAGTACTTC,TRBD2,TRBJ2-5,17,NA,TRBV4-1
CASSRQGADTGELFF,TGTGCCAGCAGTCGACAGGGGGCTGACACCGGGGAGCTGTTTTTT,TRBD1,TRBJ2-2,15,NA,TRBV2
CASSVEPEGAPYEQYF,TGTGCCAGCAGCGTAGAGCCCGAGGGGGCCCCCTACGAGCAGTACTTC,TRBD1,TRBJ2-7,16,NA,TRBV9
CASSPGSRGTGGQEFF,TGTGCCAGCTCACCGGGTAGTCGCGGGACAGGGGGTCAGGAGTTCTTC,TRBD1,TRBJ2-1,16,NA,TRBV18
CASSVSPDTYTGELFF,TGTGCCAGCAGCGTATCCCCGGACACCTACACCGGGGAGCTGTTTTTT,NA,TRBJ2-2,16,NA,TRBV9
CASSWGQGTQETQYF,TGTGCCAGCAGTTGGGGACAGGGAACACAAGAGACCCAGTACTTC,TRBD1,TRBJ2-5,15,once,TRBV6-5
CSVRGRGTDTQYF,TGCAGCGTACGCGGGAGAGGCACAGATACGCAGTATTTT,TRBD2,TRBJ2-3,13,once,TRBV29-1
CASSSDTGKETQYF,TGTGCCAGCAGCTCAGACACAGGAAAAGAGACCCAGTACTTC,NA,TRBJ2-5,14,NA,TRBV7-2
CASSSLGGLKAEAFF,TGTGCCAGCAGCTCCCTGGGGGGGTTGAAGGCTGAAGCTTTCTTT,NA,TRBJ1-1,15,few,TRBV7-3
CSAPGASYNEQFF,TGCAGCGCCCCAGGGGCCTCCTACAATGAGCAGTTCTTC,NA,TRBJ2-1,13,NA,TRBV29-1
CASSLDRVGQPQHF,TGTGCCAGCAGCTTAGACAGGGTGGGGCAGCCCCAGCATTTT,NA,TRBJ1-5,14,NA,TRBV7-2
CASRSGGEQFF,TGTGCCAGCAGATCGGGAGGTGAGCAGTTCTTC,TRBD2,TRBJ2-1,11,NA,TRBV6-5
CASSLRRGDGSDTQYF,TGTGCCAGCAGCTTAAGGCGGGGGGACGGGTCAGATACGCAGTATTTT,TRBD2,TRBJ2-3,16,NA,TRBV7-2
CASSLNRLAGGLRETQYF,TGTGCCAGCAGCTTAAACCGACTAGCGGGGGGACTCAGAGAGACCCAGTACTTC,TRBD2,TRBJ2-5,18,NA,TRBV7-9
CASSFVAPYGYTF,TGTGCCAGCAGCTTTGTGGCACCTTATGGCTACACCTTC,NA,TRBJ1-2,13,NA,TRBV7-9
CSAASSTEAFF,TGCAGTGCTGCCTCGAGCACTGAAGCTTTCTTT,NA,TRBJ1-1,11,NA,TRBV20-1
CASSIRGSGDYEQYF,TGTGCCAGCAGCATAAGGGGGAGCGGTGACTACGAGCAGTACTTC,NA,TRBJ2-7,15,once,TRBV7-2
CASSESGAQYF,TGTGCCAGCAGTGAATCAGGGGCTCAGTACTTC,NA,TRBJ2-5,11,NA,TRBV2
CASSEGQASGELFF,TGTGCCAGCAGCGAAGGACAGGCCTCCGGGGAGCTGTTTTTT,TRBD1,TRBJ2-2,14,NA,TRBV11-3
CASSGDRAAEAFF,TGTGCCAGCAGTGGGGACAGGGCCGCTGAAGCTTTCTTT,TRBD1,TRBJ1-1,13,NA,TRBV6-2/TRBV6-3
CASSSTGRNTEAFF,TGTGCCAGCAGCTCGACAGGGAGGAACACTGAAGCTTTCTTT,TRBD1,TRBJ1-1,14,NA,TRBV7-8
CASSLSVGQGSETQYF,TGTGCCAGCAGCTTATCGGTGGGGCAGGGTAGCGAGACCCAGTACTTC,NA,TRBJ2-5,16,NA,TRBV7-9
CASSNNRDTEAFF,TGTGCCAGCAGCAACAACAGGGACACTGAAGCTTTCTTT,NA,TRBJ1-1,13,NA,TRBV7-2
CAWRREDYEQYF,TGTGCCTGGAGGCGGGAGGACTACGAGCAGTACTTC,TRBD2,TRBJ2-7,12,NA,TRBV30
CASSPGLAGGNNEQFF,TGCGCCAGCAGCCCGGGACTAGCGGGAGGGAACAATGAGCAGTTCTTC,TRBD2,TRBJ2-1,16,once,TRBV5-1
CASSQAGLVDGELFF,TGCGCCAGCAGCCAAGCCGGACTAGTTGATGGGGAGCTGTTTTTT,TRBD2,TRBJ2-2,15,NA,TRBV4-1
CATWGQGNNEQFF,TGTGCCACCTGGGGACAGGGTAACAATGAGCAGTTCTTC,TRBD1,TRBJ2-1,13,few,TRBV2
CASSLGQGAWEDTQYF,TGTGCCAGCAGCTTAGGACAGGGCGCGTGGGAAGATACGCAGTATTTT,TRBD1,TRBJ2-3,16,NA,TRBV7-8
CASSWTSYEQYF,TGTGCCAGCAGTTGGACTAGCTACGAGCAGTACTTC,TRBD2,TRBJ2-7,12,NA,TRBV2
CASSLRVGDRGNEQYF,TGTGCCAGCAGCTTAAGGGTCGGGGACAGGGGGAACGAGCAGTACTTC,TRBD1,TRBJ2-7,16,NA,TRBV7-2
CASSDTGTSGVYQETQYF,TGTGCCAGCAGCGATACCGGGACTAGCGGGGTGTACCAAGAGACCCAGTACTTC,TRBD2,TRBJ2-5,18,NA,TRBV9
CASSRTAGGNEKLFF,TGTGCCAGCTCACGGACGGCAGGGGGGAATGAAAAACTGTTTTTT,TRBD1,TRBJ1-4,15,NA,TRBV18
CATSRDRAGNTIYF,TGTGCCACCTCCCGGGACAGGGCTGGAAACACCATATATTTT,TRBD1,TRBJ1-3,14,NA,TRBV15
CASSQAGQGEQYF,TGCGCCAGCAGCCAAGCCGGACAGGGGGAGCAGTACTTC,TRBD1,TRBJ2-7,13,once,TRBV4-1
CASHTGYGSPLHF,TGTGCCAGTCATACGGGGTATGGATCACCCCTCCACTTT,NA,TRBJ1-6,13,once,TRBV2
CASSLGLAGRGDTQYF,TGTGCCAGCAGCCTAGGACTAGCGGGGAGAGGGGATACGCAGTATTTT,NA,TRBJ2-3,16,once,TRBV21-1
CASTYATGTEQYF,TGTGCCAGTACCTACGCGACAGGGACCGAGCAGTACTTC,TRBD1,TRBJ2-7,13,NA,TRBV19
CASSQVVSGGAGDTQYF,TGCGCCAGCAGCCAAGTCGTCAGCGGGGGGGCGGGAGATACGCAGTATTTT,TRBD2,TRBJ2-3,17,NA,TRBV4-3
CAWSLRGNYGYTF,TGTGCCTGGAGTCTCAGGGGGAACTATGGCTACACCTTC,TRBD1,TRBJ1-2,13,NA,TRBV30
CASSNGQNYGYTF,TGTGCCAGCAGTAACGGACAGAACTATGGCTACACCTTC,NA,TRBJ1-2,13,NA,TRBV7-8
CASGPRTGDYEQYF,TGTGCCAGCGGCCCACGGACAGGGGACTACGAGCAGTACTTC,TRBD1,TRBJ2-7,14,NA,TRBV2
CASSPRVLGTGIYEQYF,TGTGCCAGCTCACCACGTGTATTAGGGACAGGAATCTACGAGCAGTACTTC,TRBD1,TRBJ2-7,17,NA,TRBV18
CASSLASGSFETQYF,TGTGCTAGCAGCTTAGCTAGCGGGAGTTTTGAGACCCAGTACTTC,TRBD2,TRBJ2-5,15,NA,TRBV7-7
CASSLPGVGVPLHF,TGTGCCAGCAGTTTGCCGGGAGTTGGGGTACCCCTCCACTTT,NA,TRBJ1-6,14,NA,TRBV27
CASTGRMRETQYF,TGTGCCAGTACCGGGAGAATGCGAGAGACCCAGTACTTC,NA,TRBJ2-5,13,NA,TRBV19
CASRPGQGSTEAFF,TGCGCCAGTCGACCGGGACAGGGGTCCACTGAAGCTTTCTTT,TRBD1,TRBJ1-1,14,NA,TRBV5-1
CAPDLEHFKVLANEKLFF,TGTGCCCCCGATTTGGAGCATTTCAAGGTATTAGCTAATGAAAAACTGTTTTTT,NA,TRBJ1-4,18,NA,TRBV10-3
CARCSPHTEAFF,TGTGCCAGGTGTAGCCCCCACACTGAAGCTTTCTTT,NA,TRBJ1-1,12,NA,TRBV6-4
CASSDNLRDSEAFF,TGTGCCAGCAGTGACAACCTCCGGGACAGTGAAGCTTTCTTT,TRBD1,TRBJ1-1,14,NA,TRBV6-1
CASSYREVQFF,TGTGCCAGCAGTTACCGCGAGGTGCAGTTCTTC,NA,TRBJ2-1,11,NA,TRBV6-5